This T cell receptor (beta chain) was sequenced in a study of cytomegalovirus exposure and HLA in healthy donors. PCR employed 60 Vbeta and 13 Jbeta primers. Generated by immunoSEQ multiplex PCR, the TCRdb table keeps only in-frame clones and is missing some. The sample lists approximately 140,000 clones, roughly 63% occurring once. Sequences were obtained from PBMCs. This sequence was found in a woman between 55 and 75 years old in good health and CMV-seropositive.

CDR3 sequence: CASSRDREYEQYF. CDR3 DNA sequence: TGTGCCAGCAGCCGGGACAGGGAATACGAGCAGTACTTC. This rearrangement joins TRBV7-3 to TRBJ2-7, with TRBD1 identical over 9 bases. The V and J ends lost 5 bases and 4 bases, in that order; junction bases with no gene match: 3. There are 13 residues in the CDR3. Germline loops: CDR1 SGHTA, CDR2 FQGTGA. Complete variable domain (other parts from reference TRBV7-3 and TRBJ2-7): GAGVSQTPSNKVTEKGKYVELRCDPISGHTALYWYRQSLGQGPEFLIYFQGTGAADDSGLPNDRFFAVRPEGSVSTLKIQRTERGDSAVYLCASSRDREYEQYFGPGTRLTVT.